This T cell receptor beta chain is from a study of OX40 agonist ivuxolimab in advanced cancers. Study summary: Aged roughly 23 to 80 with a mean of 60 years, they were approximately 79% male.

Germline V gene data show CDR1 as SGHRS and CDR2 as YFSETQ. The CDR3 has 13 residues. V dropped 0 bases and J dropped 4 bases, with 8 bases sitting between them. Libraries were prepared by immunoSEQ multiplex PCR; TCRdb keeps only in-frame clonotypes and omits some of them. Here the sample spans some 73,000 clones, about 86% being singletons. The chain is built from TRBV5-1 and TRBJ2-7; no clear D. This sequence originates from an adult with an advanced solid tumor such as melanoma, head and neck, liver or kidney cancer. The specimen was CD4+ or CD8+ T cells sorted from blood, collected in a trial of the OX40 agonist ivuxolimab. CDR3 in amino acids: CASSLDLGYEQYF. DNA for the CDR3: TGCGCCAGCAGCTTGGATTTAGGGTACGAGCAGTACTTC.